These 32 T cell receptor beta chains were all obtained from the same sample, sequenced in a study of somatic mutations in cytotoxic T cells in rheumatoid arthritis. Here immunoSEQ multiplex PCR was the method, and the copy in TCRdb shows in-frame clones only, minus some. The table includes fewer than 20,000 clones, around 77% detected once. The source material was CD8+ T cells sorted from blood. These receptors came from an adult with rheumatoid arthritis.

The V and J genes are TRBV5-6 and TRBJ1-3, with D unresolved. The V gene's germline CDR1 is SGHDT and CDR2 YYEEEE. This CDR3 has 13 amino acids. V lost 2 bases to trimming and J lost 1 base, with 4 bases between them. For the CDR3, the DNA is TGTGCCAGCAGCTTCGGGTCTGGAAACACCATATATTTT. Translated: CASSFGSGNTIYF.

The CDR3 spells CASSRKSGGAYNTGELFF. The CDR3 DNA is TGTGCCAGTAGTAGAAAGAGCGGGGGGGCCTATAACACCGGGGAGCTGTTTTTT. The rearrangement uses TRBV19 and TRBJ2-2; 10 bases agree with TRBD2. The CDR3 runs to 18 residues. CDR1 and CDR2 (germline): LNHDA, SQIVND (reference sequence). V gave up 4 bases and J gave up 2 bases; unmatched junction bases: 10.

CDR3 nucleotides: TGTGCCAGCACGGCGCAGGGGGTTCATGGCTACACCTTC. The encoded protein is CASTAQGVHGYTF. The V call is TRBV2, the J call TRBJ1-2, with 7 bases identical to TRBD1. Trimming cost V 7 bases and J 6 bases; bases outside gene matches: 8. The CDR3 has 13 residues. CDR1 SNHLY and CDR2 FYNNEI come from the germline V gene.

The chain uses TRBV4-1 and TRBJ1-5; tentative D call: TRBD1 (6 bases). Germline V gene lookup returns CDR1 MGHRA and CDR2 YSYEKL. The CDR3 contains 17 residues. V lost 1 base, J lost 8 bases, and 21 bases lay in between. CDR3 region: CASSQGATLGGPEPQHF. Written as DNA, the CDR3 is TGCGCCAGCAGCCAAGGGGCTACCCTAGGGGGGCCTGAGCCCCAGCATTTT.

The chain employs TRBV19 and TRBJ1-6; 7 bases line up with TRBD1. Germline assignment: CDR1 LNHDA and CDR2 SQIVND (reference sequence). The CDR3 is 15 amino acids. The V gene end was trimmed by 3 bases and the J gene end by 10 bases; junction bases not matched to a gene: 9. CDR3 region: CASSISGTVGSPLHF. CDR3 bases: TGTGCCAGTAGTATTTCGGGGACAGTAGGCTCACCCCTCCACTTT.

This chain connects TRBV5-1 to TRBJ2-1; perhaps TRBD2 as D (7 bases). Per the germline V gene, CDR1 is SGHRS and CDR2 is YFSETQ. This CDR3 comprises 13 residues. V lost 2 bases to trimming and J lost 9 bases, with 12 bases between them. CDR3: CASSLGGGTEQFF. Written as DNA, the CDR3 is TGCGCCAGCAGCTTAGGGGGGGGGACTGAGCAGTTCTTC. Using reference TRBV5-1 and TRBJ2-1 for the parts outside the CDR3, the full variable domain is KAGVTQTPRYLIKTRGQQVTLSCSPISGHRSVSWYQQTPGQGLQFLFEYFSETQRNKGNFPGRFSGRQFSNSRSEMNVSTLELGDSALYLCASSLGGGTEQFFGPGTRLTVL.

The gene calls are TRBV4-1 and TRBJ1-5; the D is unclear. CDR3 length equals 14 residues. Per the germline V gene, CDR1 is MGHRA and CDR2 is YSYEKL. Trimming took 4 bases from V and 7 from J, leaving 14 bases between them. For the CDR3, the DNA is TGCGCCAGCAGCCCCGGGATCCCAAACCAGCCCCAGCATTTT. This encodes CASSPGIPNQPQHF.

V gene TRBV10-3 combines with J gene TRBJ2-3, with 8 nucleotides matching TRBD2. The CDR3 loop spans 15 amino acids. Germline values: CDR1 ENHRY, CDR2 SYGVKD. J gave up 5 bases and V 0 bases, and 4 bases lay outside the gene matches. CDR3 loop: CAISESRGAVDTQYF. The DNA for the CDR3 is TGTGCCATCAGTGAGTCGCGGGGGGCCGTAGATACGCAGTATTTT.

The count of this clone is one. The rearrangement joins TRBV11-2 to TRBJ2-4; TRBD1 or TRBD2 may be the D gene (5 bases each). Trimming removed 1 base at V and 6 bases at J, with 10 bases between. The length of the CDR3 is 14 residues. Germline V gives CDR1 SGHAT, CDR2 FQNNGV. The CDR3 sequence is CASSLGGTGNIQYF. CDR3 sequence (DNA): TGTGCCAGCAGCTTAGGGGGGACGGGAAACATTCAGTACTTC.

The chain has TRBV7-9 and TRBJ1-2; 9 positions agree with TRBD1. Trimming at V came to 5 bases and at J to 2 bases, leaving 6 bases not matched to a gene. This CDR3 comprises 15 residues. The germline V gene has CDR1 SEHNR and CDR2 FQNEAQ (reference sequence). As DNA, the CDR3 is TGTGCCAGCAGCCCCCCCGGACAGGGGAACTATGGCTACACCTTC. This gives the protein CASSPPGQGNYGYTF.

The chain is built from TRBV5-1 and TRBJ2-6, with TRBD1 identical over 7 bases. Germline loops: CDR1 SGHRS, CDR2 YFSETQ. Losses at the gene ends were 1 base for V and 0 bases for J; bases not matched to a gene: 7. The CDR3 totals 18 residues. The chain's CDR3 is CASSLHGQVRSGANVLTF. The CDR3 nucleotides are TGCGCCAGCAGCTTGCATGGACAGGTCCGCTCTGGGGCCAACGTCCTGACTTTC. The complete variable domain, with remaining parts taken from reference TRBV5-1 and TRBJ2-6, reads KAGVTQTPRYLIKTRGQQVTLSCSPISGHRSVSWYQQTPGQGLQFLFEYFSETQRNKGNFPGRFSGRQFSNSRSEMNVSTLELGDSALYLCASSLHGQVRSGANVLTFGAGSRLTVL.

The chain is built from TRBV7-9 and TRBJ2-1; 13 bases fit TRBD2. This CDR3 is 18 amino acids long. The germline gives CDR1 SEHNR, CDR2 FQNEAQ (reference sequence). After removal of 5 bases from V and 8 bases from J, the junction contained 15 bases not matched to a gene. The CDR3 DNA sequence: TGTGCCAGCAGCCCGACGACTAAGGGACTAGCGGGGAGTTATGAGCAGTTCTTC. Protein sequence: CASSPTTKGLAGSYEQFF.

This chain connects TRBV9 to TRBJ2-5; D gene unclear. CDR3 length equals 15 residues. The germline V gene encodes CDR1 SGDLS and CDR2 YYNGEE. V dropped 0 bases and J dropped 5 bases, with 14 bases sitting between them. The CDR3 loop is CASSVATLDGETQYF. CDR3 coding DNA: TGTGCCAGCAGCGTAGCTACTCTAGACGGGGAGACCCAGTACTTC.

The chain couples TRBV28 to TRBJ2-3; 7 bases map to TRBD1. Germline V CDR1 and CDR2: MDHEN, SYDVKM. CDR3 length: 15 residues. Trimming took 4 bases from V and 3 from J; bases not matched to a gene: 7. In nucleotides, the CDR3 is TGTGCCAGCAGTTCCCCTACAGGGGCGACAGATACGCAGTATTTT. This translates into CASSSPTGATDTQYF.

The chain carries TRBV6-1 and TRBJ2-3; D not resolved. The CDR3 runs to 13 residues. Trimming cost V 2 bases and J 4 bases, with 7 bases left between them. Germline V lookup: CDR1 MNHNS, CDR2 SASEGT. This CDR3 is CASSEFGPDTQYF. As DNA, the CDR3 is TGTGCCAGCAGTGAATTTGGCCCAGATACGCAGTATTTT.

A few counts support this clone. This sequence joins TRBV30 and TRBJ1-6, with D possibly matching TRBD1 (6 bases). V was clipped by 4 bases and J by 5 bases, with 9 bases between them. Germline V gene data show CDR1 as GTSNPN and CDR2 as SVGIG (reference sequence). The CDR3 contains 13 residues. CDR3 sequence: CAWKGGNNSPLHF. CDR3 nucleotide sequence: TGTGCCTGGAAGGGGGGAAATAATTCACCCCTCCACTTT.

This chain uses TRBV4-1 with TRBJ2-3, with TRBD1 as a possible D gene (6 bases). The CDR3 covers 16 residues. Per the germline V gene, CDR1 is MGHRA and CDR2 is YSYEKL. With 1 base removed from V and 3 bases from J, the gap between germline ends came to 14 bases. The DNA for the CDR3 is TGCGCCAGCAGCCAAGGCTGGCAGGGGAGAACAGATACGCAGTATTTT. It yields the protein CASSQGWQGRTDTQYF.

The rearrangement links TRBV7-8 to TRBJ2-3, with D maybe TRBD2 (5 bases). Germline loops: CDR1 SGHVS, CDR2 FQNEAQ. V dropped 6 bases and J dropped 2 bases, with 12 bases sitting between them. This CDR3 contains 14 residues. The CDR3: CASRPRDSTDTQYF. In DNA, the CDR3 is TGTGCCAGCAGACCCCGGGATTCCACAGATACGCAGTATTTT.

The table lists this clone with a few counts. The rearrangement joins TRBV5-6 to TRBJ1-2, with D perhaps TRBD1 (5 bases). This CDR3 has 12 residues. Germline CDR1 reads SGHDT; CDR2 reads YYEEEE. V lost 2 bases, J lost 5 bases, and 7 bases lay in between. CDR3 region: CASSFGAYGYTF. CDR3 nucleotides: TGTGCCAGCAGCTTCGGGGCTTATGGCTACACCTTC.

The rearrangement links TRBV6-1 to TRBJ1-4, with 9 bases aligning to TRBD1. J lost 4 bases, V lost 2 bases, and 5 bases had no gene match. The CDR3 loop spans 16 amino acids. The V gene's germline CDR1 is MNHNS and CDR2 SASEGT. The CDR3: CASSEKTGQGNEKLFF. The DNA of the CDR3 is TGTGCCAGCAGTGAAAAGACGGGACAGGGTAATGAAAAACTGTTTTTT.

The chain joins TRBV28 to TRBJ2-2; 9 bases line up with TRBD1. The CDR3 sequence is 15 residues long. The germline V gene has CDR1 MDHEN and CDR2 SYDVKM. Trimming took 5 bases from V and 5 from J; bases not matched to a gene: 6. The CDR3 loop reads CASSNRDRVTGELFF. CDR3 DNA: TGTGCCAGCAGTAACCGGGACAGGGTAACCGGGGAGCTGTTTTTT.

This sequence joins TRBV6-1 and TRBJ2-7; TRBD2 matches 8 bases. Trimming took 8 bases from V and 2 from J; bases not matched to a gene: 11. This CDR3 spans 15 amino acids. CDR1 and CDR2 (germline): MNHNS, SASEGT. CDR3 coding DNA: TGTGCCAGCGTCCCGCCGGGACTAGAGACCTACGAGCAGTACTTC. Translation: CASVPPGLETYEQYF.

V gene TRBV5-6 combines with J gene TRBJ1-6; TRBD1 aligns across 9 bases. The CDR3 is 16 residues long. Trimming cost V 5 bases and J 4 bases; bases outside gene matches: 7. Germline V gene sequence: CDR1 SGHDT, CDR2 YYEEEE. In DNA form, the CDR3 reads TGTGCCAGCAGTATGGGACAGGGCCTTTATAATTCACCCCTCCACTTT. Protein product: CASSMGQGLYNSPLHF.

This clone is a singleton in its sample. The V call is TRBV11-2, the J call TRBJ1-3; TRBD1 aligns across 7 bases. CDR3 size: 17 residues. Losses at the gene ends were 5 bases for V and 4 bases for J; bases not matched to a gene: 14. Germline CDR1 is SGHAT and CDR2 is FQNNGV. The CDR3 region has the DNA TGTGCCAGCAGCGAGGGACAGACCTTCCGGGAGGGAAACACCATATATTTT. Its translation: CASSEGQTFREGNTIYF.

V and J are TRBV11-2 and TRBJ1-1; the D is unclear. The germline V and J ends were trimmed by 6 bases and 8 bases, with 13 bases remaining between them. Germline V gene lookup returns CDR1 SGHAT and CDR2 FQNNGV. The CDR3 extends over 12 amino acids. In DNA form, the CDR3 reads TGTGCCAGCAGACCAAAAAGATCAGAAGCTTTCTTT. Residues: CASRPKRSEAFF.

This clone was counted a few times. The gene calls are TRBV7-9 and TRBJ2-1; D is unresolved. This CDR3 comprises 13 residues. Germline CDR1 SEHNR, CDR2 FQNEAQ (reference sequence). V was clipped by 3 bases and J by 7 bases, with 10 bases between them. Here the CDR3 reads CASSFSLWNEQFF. The CDR3 DNA reads TGTGCCAGCAGCTTTAGTCTTTGGAATGAGCAGTTCTTC.

V is TRBV19 and J is TRBJ2-1, with D perhaps TRBD1 or TRBD2 (5 bases each). Trimming pared 10 bases from V and 5 bases from J, leaving 12 bases between. The length of the CDR3 is 12 residues. Germline values: CDR1 LNHDA, CDR2 SQIVND (reference sequence). CDR3 region: CATWGRNNEQFF. The DNA for the CDR3 is TGTGCCACATGGGGACGGAACAATGAGCAGTTCTTC.

This sequence joins TRBV4-2 and TRBJ2-7; no clear D gene. V was clipped by 4 bases and J by 2 bases, with 12 bases between them. From germline, CDR1 is LGHNA and CDR2 YNFKEQ. The CDR3 is made up of 14 amino acids. The CDR3 loop is CASSPTRWTYEQYV. The CDR3 nucleotides are TGTGCCAGCAGCCCAACCCGTTGGACCTACGAGCAGTACGTC.

This clone was seen only a few times. The V call is TRBV11-1, the J call TRBJ2-3; 9 bases match TRBD1. Germline assignment: CDR1 SGHAT and CDR2 FQDESV (reference sequence). V was pared by 4 bases and J by 5 bases, with 4 bases of the junction left unmatched. This CDR3 spans 14 amino acids. DNA for the CDR3: TGTGCCAGCAGCTCGGACAGGGGCGTAGATACGCAGTATTTT. This encodes CASSSDRGVDTQYF.

The chain is built from TRBV7-9 and TRBJ2-7; D gene unclear. This CDR3 contains 13 residues. Germline CDR1 reads SEHNR; CDR2 reads FQNEAQ (reference sequence). The V end lost 5 bases, the J end lost 1 base, and 9 bases lay between the germline ends. CDR3 region: CASSLSLSYEQYV. CDR3 nucleotides: TGTGCCAGCAGCCTATCCCTATCCTACGAGCAGTACGTC.

The chain carries TRBV6-5 and TRBJ1-1; weak D call: TRBD1 (6 bases). Per germline, CDR1 MNHEY and CDR2 SVGAGI. V gave up 2 bases and J gave up 2 bases, with 9 bases separating them. The CDR3 runs 14 residues. CDR3 nucleotide sequence: TGTGCCAGCAGTTACCGGACAGCTAACACTGAAGCTTTCTTT. This translates into CASSYRTANTEAFF.

This clone has a handful of counts. This chain links TRBV19 with TRBJ2-4; 7 bases agree with TRBD1. Per germline, CDR1 LNHDA and CDR2 SQIVND (reference sequence). V shed 7 bases and J 6 bases; nucleotides not matched to a gene: 9. The CDR3 is 14 residues long. Written as DNA, the CDR3 is TGTGCCAGTATTTCGACAGGGCTGGGAAACATTCAGTACTTC. This translates into CASISTGLGNIQYF.